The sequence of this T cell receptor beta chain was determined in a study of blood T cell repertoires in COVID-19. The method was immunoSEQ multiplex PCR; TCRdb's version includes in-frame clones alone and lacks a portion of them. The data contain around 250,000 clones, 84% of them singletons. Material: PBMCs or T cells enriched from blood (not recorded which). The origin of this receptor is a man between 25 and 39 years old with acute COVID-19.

The CDR3 DNA follows: TGTGCCAGCAGCCACCAGGGGGCACAAGAGACCCAGTACTTC. Translation gives CASSHQGAQETQYF. V is TRBV7-9 and J is TRBJ2-5; TRBD1 matches 8 bases. Trimming removed 5 bases from V and 2 bases from J; junction bases left unmatched: 4. Germline loops: CDR1 SEHNR, CDR2 FQNEAQ (reference sequence). The CDR3 spans 14 residues.